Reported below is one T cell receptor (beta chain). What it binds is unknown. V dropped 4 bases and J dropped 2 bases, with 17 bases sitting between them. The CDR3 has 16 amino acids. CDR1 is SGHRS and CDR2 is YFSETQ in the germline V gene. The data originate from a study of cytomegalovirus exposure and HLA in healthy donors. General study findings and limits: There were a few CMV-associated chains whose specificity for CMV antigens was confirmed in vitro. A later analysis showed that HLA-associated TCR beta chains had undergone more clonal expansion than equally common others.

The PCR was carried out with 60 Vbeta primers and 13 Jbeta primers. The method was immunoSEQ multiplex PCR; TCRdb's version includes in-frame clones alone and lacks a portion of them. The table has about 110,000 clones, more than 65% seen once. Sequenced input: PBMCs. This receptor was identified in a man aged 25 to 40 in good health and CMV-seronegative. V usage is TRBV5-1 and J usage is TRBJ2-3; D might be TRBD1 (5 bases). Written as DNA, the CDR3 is TGCGCCAGCAGCCCCTTGGCTGGGGCTTCCACAGATACGCAGTATTTT. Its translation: CASSPLAGASTDTQYF.